These 30 T cell receptor beta chains share one sample of origin, sequenced in a study of blood T cell repertoires in COVID-19. Repertoires were generated with immunoSEQ multiplex PCR, while TCRdb's copy carries only in-frame clones and drops some. The data contain about 140,000 clones, approximately 80% of them singletons. The sample comprised peripheral blood. The source of these receptors is a human donor in a cohort sampled during active COVID-19.

V gene TRBV18 combines with J gene TRBJ1-5; no definite D call. The germline V gene encodes CDR1 KGHSH and CDR2 LQKENI. Trimming removed 3 bases from V and 4 bases from J, with 22 bases in between. The CDR3 runs 18 residues. In nucleotides, the CDR3 is TGTGCCAGCTCACCGGGTCTGGCAGACCCGACTAGTAATCAGCCCCAGCATTTT. This translates into CASSPGLADPTSNQPQHF.

The chain carries TRBV15 and TRBJ1-2, with TRBD1 matching over 7 bases. Germline V CDR1 and CDR2: LNHNV, YYDKDF (reference sequence). V lost 0 bases and J lost 3; bases outside the gene matches: 1. CDR3 length: 14 residues. CDR3 amino acids: CATSREGGDYGYTF. CDR3 in DNA: TGTGCCACCAGCAGAGAAGGGGGCGACTATGGCTACACCTTC.

The chain recombines TRBV9 with TRBJ1-4, with D possibly being TRBD1 (6 bases). Trimming left V 0 bases short and J 8 bases short, with 23 bases between. From germline, CDR1 is SGDLS and CDR2 YYNGEE. This CDR3 is built from 18 residues. CDR3 in amino acids: CASSVDRENRLGKEKLFF. The DNA for the CDR3 is TGTGCCAGCAGCGTAGACAGGGAAAATAGGCTTGGTAAAGAAAAACTGTTTTTT.

This rearrangement joins TRBV6-1 to TRBJ1-4; D is perhaps TRBD1 (5 bases). V shed 1 base and J shed 4 bases, with 10 bases lying between them. Germline V gives CDR1 MNHNS, CDR2 SASEGT. This CDR3 has 15 amino acids. This CDR3 is CASSEGGGSNEKLFF. Here the CDR3 DNA reads TGTGCCAGCAGTGAAGGCGGGGGGAGTAATGAAAAACTGTTTTTT.

The V and J genes are TRBV5-1 and TRBJ1-1, with D perhaps matching TRBD1 (5 bases). The CDR3 totals 16 residues. V shed 3 bases and J shed 2 bases, with 17 bases lying between them. Per the germline V gene, CDR1 is SGHRS and CDR2 is YFSETQ. CDR3 protein: CASSSEPGGINTEAFF. The DNA of the CDR3 is TGCGCCAGCAGCTCGGAACCCGGGGGGATCAACACTGAAGCTTTCTTT.

The chain uses TRBV7-9 and TRBJ2-1, with D possibly matching TRBD2 (5 bases). V dropped 2 bases and J dropped 0 bases, with 8 bases sitting between them. The CDR3 loop spans 15 amino acids. Germline V gene data show CDR1 as SEHNR and CDR2 as FQNEAQ (reference sequence). CDR3 nucleotides: TGTGCCAGCAGCTTATCGGGGTTCTCCTACAATGAGCAGTTCTTC. It translates to CASSLSGFSYNEQFF.

This clone was detected a few times. The V and J genes are TRBV3-1 (or the pseudogene TRBV3-2) and TRBJ2-3, with 9 bases fitting TRBD2. With 4 bases clipped from V and 3 bases from J, the junction kept 5 bases outside the gene matches. CDR3 size: 15 residues. Germline CDR1 is LGHDT and CDR2 is YNNKEL (reference sequence). DNA for the CDR3: TGTGCCAGCAGCCCTAGCGGGGAGAGGACAGATACGCAGTATTTT. Translated: CASSPSGERTDTQYF.

The chain recombines TRBV7-2 with TRBJ2-5, with D unclear. Trimming stripped 2 bases from V and 2 bases from J, with 6 bases between. The CDR3 length is 13 residues. Germline CDR1 and CDR2: SGHTA and FQGNSA. The CDR3 DNA is TGTGCCAGCAGCTTAACTGATCAAGAGACCCAGTACTTC. Its translation is CASSLTDQETQYF.

The chain uses TRBV29-1 and TRBJ1-1; TRBD1 is a possible D gene (6 bases). Germline-derived CDR1 and CDR2 are SQVTM and ANQGSEA. With 5 bases removed from V and 3 bases from J, the gap between germline ends came to 13 bases. The CDR3 extends over 13 amino acids. CDR3 residues: CSVNRARDTEAFF. The CDR3 DNA sequence: TGCAGCGTTAACAGGGCAAGGGACACTGAAGCTTTCTTT.

The chain couples TRBV3-1 (or the pseudogene TRBV3-2) to TRBJ2-1, with 7 bases identical to TRBD2. The trim removed 0 bases at V and 2 bases at J, leaving 1 base unmatched. This CDR3 has 15 amino acids. The V gene's germline CDR1 is LGHDT and CDR2 YNNKEL (reference sequence). The CDR3 loop is CASSQDSGTYNEQFF. The CDR3, as DNA: TGTGCCAGCAGCCAAGACAGCGGGACCTACAATGAGCAGTTCTTC.

V usage is TRBV2 and J usage is TRBJ2-7, with 7 bases that match TRBD2. The CDR3 is made up of 14 amino acids. CDR1 is SNHLY, CDR2 FYNNEI, per germline. The V gene end was trimmed by 6 bases and the J gene end by 0 bases; junction bases not matched to a gene: 5. CDR3 in amino acids: CASSPPGGSYEQYF. As DNA, the CDR3 is TGTGCCAGCAGCCCCCCGGGGGGCTCCTACGAGCAGTACTTC.

The chain couples TRBV28 to TRBJ1-1; maybe TRBD1 (6 bases). The germline CDR1 and CDR2 sequences are MDHEN and SYDVKM. V gave up 5 bases and J gave up 5 bases, with 15 bases separating them. There are 14 residues in the CDR3. The DNA for the CDR3 is TGTGCCAGCAGTCTCCTGGGGGCTAGGACTGAAGCTTTCTTT. Protein product: CASSLLGARTEAFF.

This clone was seen more than once but under ten times. The rearrangement links TRBV3-1 (or the pseudogene TRBV3-2) to TRBJ2-7; unclear D gene. Trimming took 2 bases from V and 3 from J, leaving 2 bases between them. This CDR3 is built from 11 residues. CDR1 and CDR2 (germline): LGHDT, YNNKEL (reference sequence). The CDR3 nucleotides read TGTGCCAGCAGCCAATACTACGAGCAGTACTTC. Amino acids: CASSQYYEQYF.

This chain links TRBV18 with TRBJ2-7, with 11 positions matching TRBD1. V shed 3 bases and J 2 bases; nucleotides not matched to a gene: 3. CDR1 is KGHSH and CDR2 is LQKENI in the germline V gene. The CDR3 extends over 15 amino acids. The CDR3 region has the DNA TGTGCCAGCTCACCGCCGGGACAGGGGGCCTACGAGCAGTACTTC. Translation gives CASSPPGQGAYEQYF. Full variable domain (outside the CDR3, taken from reference TRBV18 and TRBJ2-7): NAGVMQNPRHLVRRRGQEARLRCSPMKGHSHVYWYRQLPEEGLKFMVYLQKENIIDESGMPKERFSAEFPKEGPSILRIQQVVRGDSAAYFCASSPPGQGAYEQYFGPGTRLTVT.

The chain recombines TRBV10-2 with TRBJ2-7; 10 bases match TRBD1. V lost 3 bases, J lost 4 bases, and 6 bases stayed unmatched. CDR3 length: 15 amino acids. CDR1 and CDR2 (germline): WSHSY, SAAADI. CDR3 nucleotides: TGCGCCAGCAGTGACGCCGGGACAGGGGTTTACGAGCAGTACTTC. This encodes CASSDAGTGVYEQYF.

The chain has TRBV7-9 and TRBJ1-5, with 9 bases lining up with TRBD1. Germline CDR1 SEHNR, CDR2 FQNEAQ (reference sequence). V was pared by 3 bases and J by 6 bases, with 3 bases of the junction left unmatched. The CDR3 runs to 14 residues. The CDR3 loop reads CASSLTGGGQPQHF. The CDR3 nucleotides are TGTGCCAGCAGCTTGACAGGGGGTGGTCAGCCCCAGCATTTT.

This clone was seen repeatedly, ten times or more. This same CDR3 is encoded by further DNA sequences in the sample. This chain joins TRBV3-1 (or the pseudogene TRBV3-2) and TRBJ1-6, with 8 bases identical to TRBD1. The germline V gene encodes CDR1 LGHDT and CDR2 YNNKEL (reference sequence). The CDR3 length is 15 residues. The junction had 4 bases not matched to a gene; V was cut back by 4 bases and J by 5 bases. The CDR3 nucleotides are TGTGCCAGCAGCCCCAGGGGGCAAGATAATTCACCCCTCCACTTT. As protein: CASSPRGQDNSPLHF.

In its sample, this clone was seen once. V gene TRBV7-2 combines with J gene TRBJ2-5; no definite D call. Trimming removed 1 base from V and 1 base from J, with 10 bases in between. The length of the CDR3 is 15 residues. Germline CDR1 is SGHTA and CDR2 is FQGNSA. The CDR3 reads CASSLDAPVQETQYF. CDR3 DNA sequence: TGTGCCAGCAGCTTAGACGCGCCCGTCCAAGAGACCCAGTACTTC.

The chain combines TRBV2 with TRBJ2-3; tentatively, D is TRBD1 (5 bases). Germline CDR1 reads SNHLY; CDR2 reads FYNNEI. With 3 bases removed from V and 0 bases from J, the gap between germline ends came to 10 bases. The CDR3 consists of 15 residues. The CDR3 sequence is CASSETASSTDTQYF. The CDR3 DNA follows: TGTGCCAGCAGTGAGACAGCTTCTAGCACAGATACGCAGTATTTT.

The table lists this clone with a count of one. The chain links TRBV2 to TRBJ2-7, with 7 bases fitting TRBD2. From germline, CDR1 is SNHLY and CDR2 FYNNEI. The length of the CDR3 is 16 residues. V was clipped by 3 bases and J by 0 bases; unmatched bases: 8. The CDR3 DNA reads TGTGCCAGCAGTGAGGTGGGAATAGCGGGCTCCTACGAGCAGTACTTC. It is translated as CASSEVGIAGSYEQYF.

The V call is TRBV6-5, the J call TRBJ2-2; D call uncertain. This CDR3 contains 13 residues. CDR1 and CDR2 (germline): MNHEY, SVGAGI. V was trimmed by 4 bases and J by 10 bases, leaving 13 bases between them. CDR3: CASSSSPVVELFF. The CDR3 DNA reads TGTGCCAGCAGTTCCAGTCCTGTCGTGGAGCTGTTTTTT.

This clone was picked up one time. This chain joins TRBV7-2 and TRBJ1-2; TRBD1 is a possible D gene (6 bases). This CDR3 spans 15 amino acids. V was shortened by 5 bases and J by 4 bases, with 17 bases between the two germline ends. In germline, CDR1 is SGHTA, CDR2 FQGNSA. The CDR3: CASSQKRQAIYGYTF. The CDR3 region has the DNA TGTGCCAGCAGCCAGAAGAGACAGGCGATCTATGGCTACACCTTC.

This clone has a handful of counts. The J gene is TRBJ2-2, the V gene TRBV4-1; D is possibly TRBD1 (6 bases). Trimming removed 4 bases from V and 1 base from J, with 10 bases in between. CDR1 and CDR2 (germline): MGHRA, YSYEKL. This CDR3 region has 15 residues. The CDR3 sequence is CASSLKTGNTGELFF. The CDR3 DNA follows: TGCGCCAGCAGCCTGAAGACAGGGAACACCGGGGAGCTGTTTTTT.

The chain carries TRBV9 and TRBJ2-1, with 7 bases lining up with TRBD2. CDR3 size: 14 residues. With 3 bases clipped from V and 7 bases from J, the junction kept 7 bases outside the gene matches. Germline CDR1 SGDLS, CDR2 YYNGEE. In DNA, the CDR3 is TGTGCCAGCAGCGCGGGACTAAGGTTGAATGAGCAGTTCTTC. It codes for CASSAGLRLNEQFF.

This clone came up many times. V and J are TRBV6-2 or TRBV6-3 and TRBJ2-3; 7 bases are a match to TRBD1. V shed 6 bases and J 2 bases; nucleotides not matched to a gene: 5. This CDR3 contains 14 residues. Germline V gene sequence: CDR1 MNHEY, CDR2 SVGEGT. In DNA, the CDR3 is TGTGCCAGCAGCCCGGGACAGCCCACAGATACGCAGTATTTT. Protein: CASSPGQPTDTQYF.

This clone was counted between two and nine times. The J gene is TRBJ2-1, the V gene TRBV19, with 12 bases fitting TRBD2. The CDR3 consists of 14 residues. With V trimmed by 5 bases and J by 5 bases, 1 base remained unmatched. Germline V gives CDR1 LNHDA, CDR2 SQIVND (reference sequence). The CDR3 region has the DNA TGTGCCAGTAGTGGACTAGCGGGGCACAATGAGCAGTTCTTC. Translating gives CASSGLAGHNEQFF. The full variable domain, its missing parts supplied by reference TRBV19 and TRBJ2-1, is DGGITQSPKYLFRKEGQNVTLSCEQNLNHDAMYWYRQDPGQGLRLIYYSQIVNDFQKGDIAEGYSVSREKKESFPLTVTSAQKNPTAFYLCASSGLAGHNEQFFGPGTRLTVL.

V and J are TRBV15 and TRBJ1-6; 8 nucleotides line up with TRBD1. The germline V gene encodes CDR1 LNHNV and CDR2 YYDKDF (reference sequence). The CDR3 is made up of 15 amino acids. V lost 0 bases to trimming and J lost 10 bases; unmatched junction nucleotides: 5. The CDR3 loop is CATSRDGRGQSPLHF. The CDR3 coding sequence is TGTGCCACCAGCAGAGATGGCAGGGGGCAATCACCCCTCCACTTT.

This chain links TRBV5-1 with TRBJ1-1; possible D gene TRBD1, 5 bases. V was clipped by 0 bases and J by 0 bases, with 12 bases between them. The CDR3 is made up of 16 amino acids. Germline V gene lookup returns CDR1 SGHRS and CDR2 YFSETQ. This chain's CDR3 is CASSLGRGHLNTEAFF. The CDR3 bases are TGCGCCAGCAGCTTGGGTAGAGGACACCTGAACACTGAAGCTTTCTTT.

The chain joins TRBV5-1 to TRBJ2-1; the D gene is possibly TRBD2 (6 bases). The V and J ends lost 2 bases and 5 bases respectively, with 14 bases between them. The CDR3 spans 15 residues. The germline V gene has CDR1 SGHRS and CDR2 YFSETQ. CDR3 residues: CASSLTGEIHNEQFF. The CDR3 DNA is TGCGCCAGCAGCTTAACGGGGGAAATCCACAATGAGCAGTTCTTC.

This chain links TRBV7-2 with TRBJ2-3; 8 bases are shared with TRBD2. After removal of 6 bases from V and 6 bases from J, the junction contained 8 bases not matched to a gene. The CDR3 contains 14 residues. Germline assignment: CDR1 SGHTA and CDR2 FQGNSA. CDR3: CASRSGGAADTQYF. The CDR3 DNA follows: TGTGCCAGCAGATCCGGGGGGGCCGCGGATACGCAGTATTTT.